This entry concerns a single T cell receptor beta chain. The table came from immunoSEQ multiplex PCR; TCRdb's copy has only in-frame clones and leaves some out. The profile covers over 2 million clones, with 90% to 95% appearing a single time and 0.13% taken by the ten largest. This sample was included in a study of shared clonotypes between healthy human individuals. Germline loops: CDR1 MNHEY, CDR2 SMNVEV (reference sequence). CDR3 length: 14 amino acids. The V and J ends lost 6 bases and 3 bases respectively, with 12 bases between them. This clonotype was obtained from a man younger than 35 in good health. The sequencing sample was made of naive CD4+ T cells sorted from blood. Stated subset: CD45RA+ positively selected. The V call is TRBV27, the J call TRBJ1-3; possibly TRBD1 for D (6 bases). The CDR3 nucleotides read TGTGCCAGCAGAACTACAGGGATTGGAAACACCATATATTTT. Protein sequence: CASRTTGIGNTIYF.